This T cell receptor beta chain came from a study of blood T cell repertoires in COVID-19. Method: immunoSEQ multiplex PCR; TCRdb's copy keeps in-frame clones and lacks some. The sample holds around 140,000 clones, 85% seen once. This CDR3 comprises 15 residues. Germline CDR1 SGHTA, CDR2 FQGNSA. J was trimmed by 6 bases and V by 3 bases; bases with no gene match: 3. This clone has only one observation. The sequence was obtained from a human donor with acute or convalescent COVID-19. The donor label of this sample is uncertain. Sequenced: peripheral blood. The genes are TRBV7-2 and TRBJ2-3; TRBD2 matches at 13 bases. CDR3 residues: CASSLTSGRRDTQYF. CDR3 DNA: TGTGCCAGCAGCTTGACTAGCGGGAGGAGGGATACGCAGTATTTT.